One TCR beta chain is described in this entry. Antigen unknown. The investigators split CD4+ cells into a CD45RA+ naive subset and a CD45RA-negative memory subset. This sample stems from a study of shared clonotypes between healthy human individuals. Samples underwent the assay at deep level. Original data processing: In the immunoSEQ data, sequences were junction-only and lacked quality scores, so filtering differed. Sequencing used immunoSEQ multiplex PCR; TCRdb keeps in-frame clones, though not all of them. The V and J calls and clone size are taken from that table; D and trimming were inferred from the DNA. The sample contains about 2.5 million clones, 80% to 95% of which appear only once. Points from the study as a whole: Compared with clonotypes that all four donors shared, non-shared clonotypes had lower generation probabilities.

The CDR3 runs 15 residues. In germline, CDR1 is MNHEY, CDR2 SVGAGI. V lost 6 bases, J lost 4 bases, and 10 bases stayed unmatched. This chain joins TRBV6-5 and TRBJ1-2; 8 bases are shared with TRBD1. Input material: naive CD4+ T cells from PBMCs. Subset indicated: CD45RA+ positively selected. The sequence derives from a man between 18 and 29 years old in good health. Some clones in this sample may be carry-over from other donors' samples. The CDR3 reads CASSLDRESPYGYTF. The CDR3 nucleotides are TGTGCCAGCAGCCTGGACAGGGAATCGCCCTATGGCTACACCTTC.